Given below is one TCR beta chain in context. The germline V and J ends were trimmed by 0 bases and 4 bases, with 10 bases remaining between them. The germline CDR1 and CDR2 sequences are MNHEY and SMNVEV (reference sequence). The CDR3 covers 15 residues. This sample was included in a study of blood T cell repertoires in COVID-19. Study processing details: Amplified reference gene primers provided the basis for estimating nucleated cell counts. The method was immunoSEQ multiplex PCR; TCRdb's version includes in-frame clones alone and lacks a portion of them. D and trimming were read from the DNA, whereas the V and J calls and clone size are those reported in that table. The table lists approximately 210,000 clones, 80% to 90% of them singletons.

The sequence was obtained from a woman aged 45-60 years with active or convalescent COVID-19. The chain employs TRBV27 and TRBJ2-1; weak D call: TRBD1 (6 bases). The sequenced sample was peripheral blood. Here the CDR3 reads CASSLSRDTYNEQFF. CDR3 sequence (DNA): TGTGCCAGCAGTTTATCCCGGGACACTTACAATGAGCAGTTCTTC.